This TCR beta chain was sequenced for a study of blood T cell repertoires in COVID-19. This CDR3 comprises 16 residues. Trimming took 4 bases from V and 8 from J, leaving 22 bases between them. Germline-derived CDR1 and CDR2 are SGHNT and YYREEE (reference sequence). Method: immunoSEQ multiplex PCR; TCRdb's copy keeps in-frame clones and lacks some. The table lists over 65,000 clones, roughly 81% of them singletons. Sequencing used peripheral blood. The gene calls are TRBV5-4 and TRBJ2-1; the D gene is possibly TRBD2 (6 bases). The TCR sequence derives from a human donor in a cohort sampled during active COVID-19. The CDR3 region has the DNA TGTGCCAGCAGCCCCTCGGGAGAAGGGGTTTTCGATGAGCAGTTCTTC. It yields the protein CASSPSGEGVFDEQFF. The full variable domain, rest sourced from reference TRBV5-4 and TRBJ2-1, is ETGVTQSPTHLIKTRGQQVTLRCSSQSGHNTVSWYQQALGQGPQFIFQYYREEENGRGNFPPRFSGLQFPNYSSELNVNALELDDSALYLCASSPSGEGVFDEQFFGPGTRLTVL.